What follows describes a single TCR beta chain. Its antigen is not known. The sample comes from a study of graft-versus-host responses after intestinal transplantation. Study details: The recipients all started with anti-thymocyte globulin induction and then took tacrolimus and steroids for 2 to 4 years. Overall study results and limits: The presence of high graft-versus-host to host-versus-graft clonal ratios in allografts characterized patients with graft-donor T cell macrochimerism. Among recipient marrow samples, GvH clones were found; some appeared first in ileum or blood.

V lost 5 bases, J lost 6 bases, and 8 bases stayed unmatched. Germline V CDR1 and CDR2: MNHNS, SASEGT. The CDR3 is made up of 15 amino acids. Here immunoSEQ multiplex PCR was the method, and the copy in TCRdb shows in-frame clones only, minus some. This table has approximately 54,000 clones, less than 85% appearing once. The source is a human donor who was the organ donor for an intestinal transplant. This rearrangement joins TRBV6-1 to TRBJ1-1, with 11 bases identical to TRBD1. The sample consisted of unstimulated CD4+ T cells sorted from spleen or lymph node cells, taken before transplant. The CDR3: CASSSIGTGGAEAFF. The CDR3 nucleotides read TGTGCCAGCAGTTCCATCGGGACAGGGGGAGCTGAAGCTTTCTTT.